One and the same sample provided the 8 T cell receptor beta chains below, sequenced in a study of PD-1 blockade in classical Hodgkin lymphoma. The assay was immunoSEQ multiplex PCR, and TCRdb's table has in-frame clones only and misses some. The table includes tens of thousands of clones, roughly three quarters detected once. The sample's time point: cycle 4 day 1 (C4D1), after less than 7 weeks of nivolumab. Brentuximab vedotin exposure varied among the patients, all of whom had relapsed after autologous stem cell transplantation. Sample: peripheral blood mononuclear cells (PBMCs), taken before the fourth cycle of nivolumab. Receptors were obtained from a human donor with classical Hodgkin lymphoma.

As regards this clone: Other DNA sequences in this specimen translate into the identical CDR3. This chain joins TRBV28 and TRBJ1-2, with no clear D. The CDR3 runs 13 residues. V gave up 2 bases and J gave up 5 bases, with 9 bases separating them. CDR1 is MDHEN and CDR2 is SYDVKM in the germline V gene. CDR3 protein: CASSLTGGYGYTF. DNA for the CDR3: TGTGCCAGCAGTTTAACGGGCGGGTATGGCTACACCTTC.

This chain links TRBV30 with TRBJ2-3; no clear D gene. Germline CDR1 reads GTSNPN; CDR2 reads SVGIG (reference sequence). Trimming stripped 5 bases from V and 3 bases from J, with 15 bases between. The CDR3 is 14 amino acids. In DNA form, the CDR3 reads TGTGCCTGGCTAGTTAAGGGTGGGACAGATACGCAGTATTTT. Its protein is CAWLVKGGTDTQYF.

The chain recombines TRBV5-1 with TRBJ2-7; 8 nucleotides align to TRBD1. The germline V gene has CDR1 SGHRS and CDR2 YFSETQ. J was trimmed by 4 bases and V by 4 bases; bases with no gene match: 4. The CDR3 length is 13 residues. The CDR3 nucleotides read TGCGCCAGCAGCGAGGGACAGGCTTACGAGCAGTACTTC. Residues: CASSEGQAYEQYF.

The chain joins TRBV27 to TRBJ1-2; tentative D call: TRBD1 (5 bases). This CDR3 spans 17 amino acids. Trimming removed 5 bases from V and 4 bases from J, with 23 bases in between. Per the germline V gene, CDR1 is MNHEY and CDR2 is SMNVEV (reference sequence). CDR3 sequence: CASSPVATGTATYGYTF. Written as DNA, the CDR3 is TGTGCCAGCAGTCCCGTTGCAACCGGGACGGCGACCTATGGCTACACCTTC.

V gene TRBV5-4 combines with J gene TRBJ2-5, with TRBD1 as a possible D gene (6 bases). Deletions cut 4 bases from V and 0 bases from J, with 16 bases between. The CDR3 spans 16 residues. Germline loops: CDR1 SGHNT, CDR2 YYREEE (reference sequence). CDR3 nucleotides: TGTGCCAGCAGCCCGAGCCAGGGGCCCTACCAAGAGACCCAGTACTTC. This sequence encodes CASSPSQGPYQETQYF.

This chain joins TRBV27 and TRBJ2-6, with a possible D match to TRBD2 (7 bases). The germline gives CDR1 MNHEY, CDR2 SMNVEV (reference sequence). The CDR3 sequence is 16 residues long. V gave up 6 bases and J gave up 0 bases, with 12 bases separating them. CDR3 region: CASRGGRYSGANVLTF. Written as DNA, the CDR3 is TGTGCCAGCAGGGGGGGGCGGTACTCTGGGGCCAACGTCCTGACTTTC.

The V and J genes are TRBV30 and TRBJ1-1, with D possibly matching TRBD1 (5 bases). The CDR3 has 11 residues. CDR1 and CDR2 from the germline V gene are GTSNPN and SVGIG (reference sequence). Trimming pared 8 bases from V and 5 bases from J, leaving 12 bases between. CDR3 region: CARRDGTEAFF. The CDR3, as DNA: TGTGCCCGCCGGGACGGGACTGAAGCTTTCTTT.

About this clone itself: This sample also contains other DNA sequences that code for the same CDR3. This chain joins TRBV6-5 and TRBJ1-2; 7 positions match TRBD1. The CDR3 contains 15 residues. Per the germline V gene, CDR1 is MNHEY and CDR2 is SVGAGI. The V segment lost 2 bases and the J segment 4 bases; nucleotides outside the gene matches: 7. The CDR3, as DNA: TGTGCCAGCAGTTACAGAAGGGGGCTGGGCTATGGCTACACCTTC. Its protein is CASSYRRGLGYGYTF.